This T cell receptor (beta chain) derives from a study of PD-1 blockade in classical Hodgkin lymphoma. Findings and limits, study-wide: Compared with healthy donors, newly diagnosed patients reportedly showed lower baseline TCR diversity. Although disease activity or prior therapy may be involved, causes of the repertoire differences remain undefined.

Only one count was recorded for this clone. Its specificity is unknown. Using immunoSEQ multiplex PCR, the repertoire was profiled, and TCRdb retains in-frame clones only, with some absent. The data contain fewer than 90,000 clones, over 90% of them singletons. Documented time point: newly diagnosed, previously untreated cHL patient sample. Sequenced: peripheral blood mononuclear cells (PBMCs). The TCR sequence derives from a human donor with classical Hodgkin lymphoma.

CDR3 DNA sequence: TGTGCCAGCAGCTTGGGACGGGAGGATGGCTACACCTTC. Translation gives CASSLGREDGYTF. The chain employs TRBV7-6 and TRBJ1-2; D is possibly TRBD1 (5 bases). The V end lost 3 bases, the J end lost 6 bases, and 11 bases lay between the germline ends. Germline CDR1 SGHVS, CDR2 FNYEAQ. The CDR3 consists of 13 residues. Full variable domain (missing parts from reference TRBV7-6 and TRBJ1-2): GAGVSQSPRYKVTKRGQDVALRCDPISGHVSLYWYRQALGQGPEFLTYFNYEAQQDKSGLPNDRFSAERPEGSISTLTIQRTEQRDSAMYRCASSLGREDGYTFGSGTRLTVV.